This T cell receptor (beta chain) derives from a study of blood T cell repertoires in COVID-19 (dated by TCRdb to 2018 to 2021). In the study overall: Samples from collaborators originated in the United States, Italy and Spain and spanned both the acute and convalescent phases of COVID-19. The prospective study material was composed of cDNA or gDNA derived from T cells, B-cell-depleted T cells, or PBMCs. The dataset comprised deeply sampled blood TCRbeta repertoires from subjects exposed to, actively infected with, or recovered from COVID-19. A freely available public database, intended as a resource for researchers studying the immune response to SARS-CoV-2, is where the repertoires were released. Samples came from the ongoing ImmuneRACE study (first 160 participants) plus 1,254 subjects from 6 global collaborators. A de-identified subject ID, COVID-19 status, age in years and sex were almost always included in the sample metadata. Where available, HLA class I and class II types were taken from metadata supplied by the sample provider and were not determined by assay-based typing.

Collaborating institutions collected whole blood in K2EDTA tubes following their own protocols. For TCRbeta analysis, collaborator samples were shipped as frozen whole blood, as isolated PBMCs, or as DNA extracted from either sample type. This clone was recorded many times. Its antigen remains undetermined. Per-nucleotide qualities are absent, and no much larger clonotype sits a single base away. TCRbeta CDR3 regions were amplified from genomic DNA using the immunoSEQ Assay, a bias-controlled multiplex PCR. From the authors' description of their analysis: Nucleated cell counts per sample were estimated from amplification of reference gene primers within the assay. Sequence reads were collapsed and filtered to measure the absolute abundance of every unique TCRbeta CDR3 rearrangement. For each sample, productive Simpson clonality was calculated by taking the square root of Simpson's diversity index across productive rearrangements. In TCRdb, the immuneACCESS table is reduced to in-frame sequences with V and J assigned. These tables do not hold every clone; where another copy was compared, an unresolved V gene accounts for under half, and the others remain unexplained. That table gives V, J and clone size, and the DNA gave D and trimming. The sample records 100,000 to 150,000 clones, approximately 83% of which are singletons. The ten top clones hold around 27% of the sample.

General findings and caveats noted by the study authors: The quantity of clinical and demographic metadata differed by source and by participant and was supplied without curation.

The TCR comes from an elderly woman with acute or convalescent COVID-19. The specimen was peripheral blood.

The DNA sequence follows: TGTGCCAGCACCAAAGACTCCCAGCCCCAGCATTTT. Translated, it reads CASTKDSQPQHF. The chain uses TRBV6-6 and TRBJ1-5, with the D gene call left open. The germline V gene (reference sequence) yields MNHNY for CDR1 and SVGAGI for CDR2. V is shortened by 7 bases, J by 7 bases, and the region joining them spans 11 bases. From the cysteine up to the phenylalanine, the CDR3 has a length of 12 residues. Only the CDR3 DNA stays, 36 bases, in frame from base 1.